Included here is one T cell receptor (beta chain) sequence, with context. Its binding antigen is unknown. Base quality data are lacking; no much larger clone is found one base away. The data were obtained in a study of technical replicates of blood from several donors (dated by TCRdb to about 2017). Taken from the germline V gene, the CDR1 and CDR2 loops are SGHRS and YFSETQ. V ends up 0 bases short and J 4 bases short, with an unmatched junction base count of 7. Including cysteine and phenylalanine, the CDR3 has 16 amino acids. Here the CDR3 DNA is all that survives: 48 bases in frame from base 1. The protocol used for the library was the immunoSEQ multiplex PCR assay. This immuneACCESS table, as held by TCRdb, lists in-frame sequences with V and J called but not all clones. Of the missing ones, under half trace to an unresolved V gene in checked studies; the others have no known cause. For this sample there are 65,000 to 85,000 clones; under 95% appear just once. Roughly 0.27% of the sample is taken by the ten largest.

The rearranged segments are TRBV5-1 and TRBJ2-3; TRBD2 aligns with 8 central bases. The source of this sequence is a human donor in good health. Sample: T cells isolated from PBMCs. The CDR3 protein sequence reads: CASSLVGSGAADTQYF. At the DNA level, the sequence is TGCGCCAGCAGCTTGGTCGGTAGCGGGGCCGCAGATACGCAGTATTTT.